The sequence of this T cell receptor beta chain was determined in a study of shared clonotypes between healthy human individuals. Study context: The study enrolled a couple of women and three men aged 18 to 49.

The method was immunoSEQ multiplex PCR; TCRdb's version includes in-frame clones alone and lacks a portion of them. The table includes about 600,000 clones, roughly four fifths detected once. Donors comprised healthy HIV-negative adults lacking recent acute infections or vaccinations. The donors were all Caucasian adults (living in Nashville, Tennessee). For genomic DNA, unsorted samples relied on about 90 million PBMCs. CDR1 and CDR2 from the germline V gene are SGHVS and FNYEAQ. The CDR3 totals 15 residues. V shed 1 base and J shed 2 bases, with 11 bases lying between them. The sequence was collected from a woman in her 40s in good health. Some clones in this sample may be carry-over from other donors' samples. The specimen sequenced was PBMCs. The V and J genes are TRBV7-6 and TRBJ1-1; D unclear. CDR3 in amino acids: CASSLGTVSNTEAFF. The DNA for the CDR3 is TGTGCCAGCAGCTTAGGAACAGTCTCAAACACTGAAGCTTTCTTT.